Listed here are 13 T cell receptor beta chains from one sample, sequenced in a study of blood T cell repertoires in COVID-19. TCRdb's table, derived via immunoSEQ multiplex PCR, lists solely in-frame clones and lacks some. The sample lists under 150,000 clones; approximately 79% were seen once. Sample: PBMCs or T cells enriched from blood (not recorded which). Receptors were obtained from a woman aged 45-65 years who had recovered from COVID-19.

The CDR3 region has the DNA TGTGCCAGCCAAAGCGGGAGGGATACCTACGAGCAGTACTTC. Its protein product is CASQSGRDTYEQYF. The chain carries TRBV6-5 and TRBJ2-7, with 10 bases lining up with TRBD2. CDR3 length: 14 amino acids. Germline loops: CDR1 MNHEY, CDR2 SVGAGI. The junction had 6 bases not matched to a gene; V was cut back by 8 bases and J by 2 bases.

The rearrangement links TRBV6-5 to TRBJ1-2, with a possible D match to TRBD1 (6 bases). The germline CDR1 and CDR2 sequences are MNHEY and SVGAGI. The ends were cut back, 6 bases at V and 4 bases at J, with 12 bases in the middle. The CDR3 runs 13 residues. This chain's CDR3 is CASSPGRGYGYTF. The CDR3 DNA is TGTGCCAGCAGCCCGGGCAGGGGCTATGGCTACACCTTC.

The chain links TRBV9 to TRBJ2-1; 10 bases are shared with TRBD2. The CDR3 loop spans 19 amino acids. CDR1 is SGDLS and CDR2 is YYNGEE in the germline V gene. After removal of 0 bases from V and 6 bases from J, the junction contained 15 bases not matched to a gene. CDR3 sequence (DNA): TGTGCCAGCAGCGTAGTAGGGACAGCGGGACTAGCGCGTATCAATGAGCAGTTCTTC. It yields the protein CASSVVGTAGLARINEQFF.

The V and J genes are TRBV4-1 and TRBJ2-5; D may be TRBD2 (5 bases). This CDR3 is 15 amino acids long. Germline-derived CDR1 and CDR2 are MGHRA and YSYEKL. V dropped 2 bases and J dropped 1 base, with 11 bases sitting between them. Here the CDR3 reads CASSQFVGSQETQYF. The CDR3 coding sequence is TGCGCCAGCAGCCAATTCGTAGGGAGCCAAGAGACCCAGTACTTC.

This clone was observed a handful of times. The rearrangement joins TRBV3-1 (or the pseudogene TRBV3-2) to TRBJ1-3; 7 bases align to TRBD1. V dropped 5 bases and J dropped 1; count of bases not matched to a gene: 5. CDR1 is LGHDT, CDR2 YNNKEL, per germline (reference sequence). CDR3 size: 15 residues. The CDR3 nucleotides read TGTGCCAGCAGCAACAGGGGCGTTTCTGGAAACACCATATATTTT. Its translation is CASSNRGVSGNTIYF.

The rearrangement joins TRBV7-2 to TRBJ1-3, with D possibly matching TRBD1 (6 bases). The V and J ends lost 5 bases and 0 bases respectively, with 11 bases between them. This CDR3 comprises 15 residues. CDR1 and CDR2 (germline): SGHTA, FQGNSA. CDR3 in DNA: TGTGCCAGCAGCGAAGGACAGAGCTCTGGAAACACCATATATTTT. Residues: CASSEGQSSGNTIYF.

The CDR3 DNA is TGTGCCAGCAGGGAGTTAGGCCCTGGAAACACCATATATTTT. It codes for CASRELGPGNTIYF. The chain is built from TRBV2 and TRBJ1-3; D unclear. CDR3 length equals 14 residues. Trimming took off 6 bases at V and 2 bases at J, with 11 bases between the two ends. Germline V gene lookup returns CDR1 SNHLY and CDR2 FYNNEI. The variable domain in full, completed from reference TRBV2 and TRBJ1-3, reads EPEVTQTPSHQVTQMGQEVILRCVPISNHLYFYWYRQILGQKVEFLVSFYNNEISEKSEIFDDQFSVERPDGSNFTLKIRSTKLEDSAMYFCASRELGPGNTIYFGEGSWLTVV.

V and J are TRBV7-8 and TRBJ2-7; TRBD1 aligns across 11 bases. Germline values: CDR1 SGHVS, CDR2 FQNEAQ. Trimming cost V 5 bases and J 4 bases; bases outside gene matches: 4. The CDR3 is 14 amino acids. CDR3 nucleotides: TGTGCCAGCAGCGGACAGGGGGCGCGGTACGAGCAGTACTTC. Translating gives CASSGQGARYEQYF.

V is TRBV18 and J is TRBJ2-7; TRBD2 matches at 11 bases. Germline V gene lookup returns CDR1 KGHSH and CDR2 LQKENI. This CDR3 region has 15 residues. Unmatched junction bases numbered 2, after V lost 3 bases and J lost 1 base. CDR3 DNA sequence: TGTGCCAGCTCACCCCTAGCGGGGGGTTCCTACGAGCAGTACTTC. Encoded protein: CASSPLAGGSYEQYF. The full variable domain, its missing parts supplied by reference TRBV18 and TRBJ2-7, is NAGVMQNPRHLVRRRGQEARLRCSPMKGHSHVYWYRQLPEEGLKFMVYLQKENIIDESGMPKERFSAEFPKEGPSILRIQQVVRGDSAAYFCASSPLAGGSYEQYFGPGTRLTVT.

This chain links TRBV25-1 with TRBJ1-4, with a possible D match to TRBD1 (5 bases). Trimming removed 2 bases from V and 15 bases from J, with 7 bases in between. This CDR3 contains 10 residues. From germline, CDR1 is MGHDK and CDR2 SYGVNS. CDR3 coding DNA: TGTGCCAGCAGTGAAGCAGGGATGTTTTTT. This codes for CASSEAGMFF.

The J gene is TRBJ2-3, the V gene TRBV7-2, with 7 nucleotides matching TRBD2. The CDR3 totals 15 residues. Germline values: CDR1 SGHTA, CDR2 FQGNSA. V was clipped by 3 bases and J by 2 bases; unmatched bases: 5. CDR3 in DNA: TGTGCCAGCAGCTTTCGGGGGGAGTCCACAGATACGCAGTATTTT. It is translated as CASSFRGESTDTQYF.

The chain is built from TRBV30 and TRBJ2-7; 9 nucleotides align to TRBD2. Germline V gene data show CDR1 as GTSNPN and CDR2 as SVGIG (reference sequence). CDR3 length: 13 residues. V lost 6 bases to trimming and J lost 4 bases; unmatched junction nucleotides: 7. The CDR3 nucleotides read TGTGCCTGTCTAGCGGGAAGCTCATACGAGCAGTACTTC. This codes for CACLAGSSYEQYF.

V usage is TRBV7-9 and J usage is TRBJ1-4; tentatively, D is TRBD1 (6 bases). Germline V gene sequence: CDR1 SEHNR, CDR2 FQNEAQ (reference sequence). The CDR3 is made up of 16 amino acids. The V end lost 5 bases, the J end lost 0 bases, and 13 bases lay between the germline ends. The DNA for the CDR3 is TGTGCCAGCAGCAGAGGACAGATGACAACTAATGAAAAACTGTTTTTT. Protein: CASSRGQMTTNEKLFF.